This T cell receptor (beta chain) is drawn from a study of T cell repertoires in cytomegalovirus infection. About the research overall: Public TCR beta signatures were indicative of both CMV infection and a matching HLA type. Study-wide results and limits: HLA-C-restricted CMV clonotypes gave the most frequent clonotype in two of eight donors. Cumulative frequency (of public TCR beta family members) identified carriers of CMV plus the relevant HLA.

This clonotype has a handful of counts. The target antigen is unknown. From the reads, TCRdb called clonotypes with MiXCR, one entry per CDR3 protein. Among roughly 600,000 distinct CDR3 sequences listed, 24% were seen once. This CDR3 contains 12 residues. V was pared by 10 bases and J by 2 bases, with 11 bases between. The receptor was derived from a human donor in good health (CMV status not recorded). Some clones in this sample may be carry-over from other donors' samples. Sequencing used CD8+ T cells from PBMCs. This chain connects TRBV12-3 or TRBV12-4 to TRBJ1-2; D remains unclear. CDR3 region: CAIQDGNYGYTF. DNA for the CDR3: TGTGCCATCCAAGACGGGAACTATGGCTACACCTTC.